This T cell receptor beta chain was obtained from a study of blood T cell repertoires in COVID-19. Overall study context: T cells, B-cell-depleted T cells, or PBMCs provided the cDNA or gDNA that served as material.

This CDR3 contains 15 residues. The junction had 5 bases not matched to a gene; V was cut back by 2 bases and J by 6 bases. Germline CDR1 and CDR2: SGHTA and FQGNSA. Only in-frame clones appear in the TCRdb table, and some are missing; sequencing was by immunoSEQ multiplex PCR. The sample carries hundreds of thousands of clones, approximately 82% recorded once. Sequenced material: peripheral blood. This TCR was sampled from a woman aged 80 or over with acute or convalescent COVID-19. The chain recombines TRBV7-2 with TRBJ2-3; 10 bases are a match to TRBD2. This CDR3 is CASSLKAGGGDTQYF. CDR3 coding DNA: TGTGCCAGCAGCTTAAAAGCGGGAGGGGGCGATACGCAGTATTTT. The full variable domain, its missing parts supplied by reference TRBV7-2 and TRBJ2-3, is GAGVSQSPSNKVTEKGKDVELRCDPISGHTALYWYRQSLGQGLEFLIYFQGNSAPDKSGLPSDRFSAERTGGSVSTLTIQRTQQEDSAVYLCASSLKAGGGDTQYFGPGTRLTVL.